This is a list of T cell receptor beta chains from one sample in a study of human T cells and chemical hapten exposure. TCRdb re-called the RACE reads through MiXCR, storing one row per CDR3 protein. The sample yields 84,000 or so distinct CDR3 sequences, roughly 10% seen once. This material consisted of whole blood, taken in connection with sensitization to the hapten diphenylcyclopropenone (DPC). The receptors originated from a man aged 35 to 55 with alopecia areata. Some clones in this sample may be carry-over from other donors' samples. Both conserved end residues are part of each CDR3. D genes are given only for firm matches. A clone size is listed for some rows: how often the clone was seen (once, few, many), or a class if it is expanded.

>-|15|TRBV30|-|TRBJ2-1
CAWSAGDSSYNEQFF
TGTGCCTGGAGTGCAGGGGATAGTTCCTACAATGAGCAGTTCTTC
>-|12|TRBV25-1|few|TRBJ2-4
CASSEASGIQYF
TGTGCCAGCAGTGAGGCCTCAGGTATTCAGTACTTC
>TRBD2|14|TRBV30|-|TRBJ2-2
CAWIPGLARGELFF
TGTGCCTGGATCCCGGGACTAGCAAGGGGGGAGCTGTTTTTT
>-|18|TRBV6-5|-|TRBJ1-1
CASSRVNQRKGNGTEAFF
TGTGCCAGCAGCCGAGTTAACCAACGAAAGGGGAATGGCACTGAAGCTTTCTTT
>-|12|TRBV30|many|TRBJ1-2
CAWSVSSYGYTF
TGTGCCTGGAGTGTAAGCTCCTATGGCTACACCTTC
>-|16|TRBV23-1|-|TRBJ2-1
CASSQSRRPSPNEQFF
TGCGCCAGCAGTCAATCGCGGAGGCCGAGCCCCAATGAGCAGTTCTTC
>-|14|TRBV2|-|TRBJ2-1
CASSGYGFYNEQFF
TGTGCCAGCAGTGGATATGGATTTTACAATGAGCAGTTCTTC
>TRBD2|18|TRBV7-8|-|TRBJ2-6
CASSLLAGASSGANVLTF
TGTGCCAGCAGCTTACTAGCGGGAGCCTCGTCTGGGGCCAACGTCCTGACTTTC
>-|13|TRBV19|few|TRBJ2-5
CASSLQTKETQYF
TGTGCCTCCAGTCTACAGACCAAAGAGACCCAGTACTTC
>-|13|TRBV6-2/TRBV6-3|few|TRBJ2-7
CASSSRGVNEQYF
TGTGCCAGCAGTTCCCGCGGGGTGAACGAGCAGTACTTC
>TRBD2|16|TRBV11-2|many|TRBJ2-3
CASSPGGRAAGDTQYF
TGTGCCAGCAGCCCGGGCGGGAGGGCCGCGGGAGATACGCAGTATTTT
>TRBD2|15|TRBV7-2|many|TRBJ2-7
CASSLGQREGGRQYF
TGTGCCAGCAGCTTAGGTCAGCGGGAGGGTGGAAGGCAGTACTTC
>-|11|TRBV2|many|TRBJ1-2
CASTRGFGYTF
TGTGCCAGCACAAGGGGCTTTGGCTACACCTTC
>-|15|TRBV3-1|-|TRBJ2-7
CASSQTPGQSYEQYF
TGTGCCAGCAGTCAAACCCCGGGGCAGTCCTACGAGCAGTACTTC
>-|20|TRBV10-3|many|TRBJ2-6
CAISESGVRAFKAGANVLTF
TGTGCCATCAGTGAGTCAGGAGTCAGGGCGTTTAAAGCTGGGGCCAACGTCCTGACTTTC
>-|13|TRBV7-2|many|TRBJ1-4
CASSLVGAEKLFF
TGTGCCAGCAGCTTAGTGGGGGCTGAAAAACTGTTTTTT
>TRBD1|15|TRBV7-2|-|TRBJ2-7
CASSPGTGGGYEQYF
TGTGCCAGCAGCCCTGGGACAGGGGGGGGGTACGAGCAGTACTTC
>-|12|TRBV29-1|many|TRBJ1-1
CSVQAMNTEAFF
TGCAGCGTGCAGGCCATGAACACTGAAGCTTTCTTT
>-|14|TRBV4-1|few|TRBJ1-2
CASSQASENYGYTF
TGCGCCAGCAGCCAAGCGTCCGAGAACTATGGCTACACCTTC
>-|13|TRBV5-1|many|TRBJ1-2
CASRLDSNYGYTF
TGCGCCAGCAGACTAGACAGCAACTATGGCTACACCTTC
>-|15|TRBV3-1|-|TRBJ2-2
CASSQLRANTGELFF
TGTGCCAGCAGCCAACTTAGGGCCAACACCGGGGAGCTGTTTTTT
>-|13|TRBV27|few|TRBJ1-5
CASSRPGAETQHF
TGTGCCAGCAGCCGCCCAGGGGCGGAGACCCAGCATTTT
>-|14|TRBV20-1|few|TRBJ1-2
CSASILIINYGYTF
TGCAGTGCTAGTATCCTCATCATTAACTATGGCTACACCTTC
>TRBD2|16|TRBV12-3/TRBV12-4|few|TRBJ2-1
CASSFIGSGLANEQFF
TGTGCCAGCAGTTTTATAGGTTCCGGACTAGCGAATGAGCAGTTCTTC
>TRBD1|15|TRBV24-1|-|TRBJ1-6
CATSDYDRGSSPLHF
TGTGCCACCAGTGACTACGACAGGGGGAGTTCACCCCTCCACTTT
>-|15|TRBV27|few|TRBJ1-5
CASSLRPQYDYSRHF
TGTGCCAGCAGTTTGAGACCCCAATACGATTATAGCAGGCATTTT
>-|12|TRBV28|-|TRBJ2-1
CASSLEGNEQFF
TGTGCCAGCAGTTTAGAGGGGAATGAGCAGTTCTTC
>TRBD1|20|TRBV6-2/TRBV6-3|-|TRBJ1-5
CASSYGPGTGGSIWNQPQHF
TGTGCCAGCAGTTACGGACCCGGGACAGGAGGCTCGATATGGAATCAGCCCCAGCATTTT
>-|13|TRBV6-2/TRBV6-3|few|TRBJ2-3
CASSGDGTDTQYF
TGTGCCAGCAGTGGGGACGGCACAGATACGCAGTATTTT
>-|12|TRBV6-5|many|TRBJ1-5
CASRGGDQPQHF
TGTGCCAGCAGGGGGGGGGATCAGCCCCAGCATTTT
>TRBD2|14|TRBV29-1|many|TRBJ2-2
CSVDGGRGTGELFF
TGCAGCGTTGACGGCGGGAGAGGTACCGGGGAGCTGTTTTTT
>-|15|TRBV29-1|few|TRBJ2-1
CSVEEGYSSYNEQFF
TGCAGCGTTGAAGAGGGCTATAGCTCCTACAATGAGCAGTTCTTC
>-|14|TRBV12-3/TRBV12-4|many|TRBJ2-3
CASSQRGRADTQYF
TGTGCCAGCAGTCAACGGGGGCGTGCAGATACGCAGTATTTT
>TRBD2|17|TRBV7-2|few|TRBJ2-5
CASSLDRLAGYQETQYF
TGTGCCAGCAGCTTAGATCGACTAGCGGGATACCAAGAGACCCAGTACTTC
>-|17|TRBV9|-|TRBJ2-5
CASSTRPGGGNGETQYF
TGTGCCAGCAGCACCCGCCCAGGGGGGGGGAATGGAGAGACCCAGTACTTC
>TRBD1|19|TRBV12-5|-|TRBJ2-3
CASGLSPGQGFSSTDTQYF
TGTGCTAGTGGTTTGAGCCCGGGACAGGGCTTTTCTAGCACAGATACGCAGTATTTT
>TRBD2|16|TRBV12-3/TRBV12-4|-|TRBJ2-1
CASSLIAGGFKNEQFF
TGTGCCAGCAGTTTGATAGCGGGAGGATTCAAGAATGAGCAGTTCTTC
>-|15|TRBV4-1|-|TRBJ1-3
CASSILTTSGNTIYF
TGCGCCAGCAGCATTCTCACGACCTCTGGAAACACCATATATTTT
>-|15|TRBV24-1|few|TRBJ2-5
CATSTGQNLRETQYF
TGTGCCACCAGTACCGGGCAGAATTTAAGGGAGACCCAGTACTTC
>TRBD2|18|TRBV19|-|TRBJ2-2
CASRTGRASGTNTGELFF
TGTGCCAGTAGGACCGGTAGGGCTAGCGGGACGAACACCGGGGAGCTGTTTTTT
>TRBD1|14|TRBV9|few|TRBJ2-7
CASSVGQGTYEQYF
TGTGCCAGCAGCGTAGGACAGGGTACATACGAGCAGTACTTC
>-|13|TRBV6-5|-|TRBJ1-2
CASSGQINYGYTF
TGTGCCAGCAGCGGACAGATAAACTATGGCTACACCTTC
>-|14|TRBV20-1|-|TRBJ1-2
CSVKTGTRSGGYTF
TGCAGTGTTAAGACCGGGACACGTTCCGGGGGCTACACCTTC
>-|16|TRBV10-3|-|TRBJ1-2
CAISDSRRARDYGYTF
TGTGCCATCAGTGACAGCAGGCGGGCGCGTGACTATGGCTACACCTTC
>-|16|TRBV7-9|-|TRBJ1-6
CASSLTLGVENSPLHF
TGTGCCAGCAGTTTAACTCTCGGGGTTGAGAATTCACCCCTCCACTTT
>TRBD2|16|TRBV7-6|-|TRBJ2-3
CASSLGTSGFTDTQYF
TGTGCCAGCAGCCTGGGGACTAGCGGGTTCACAGATACGCAGTATTTT
>TRBD2|15|TRBV10-3|-|TRBJ2-3
CAISGASGDTDTQYF
TGTGCCATCAGTGGGGCTAGCGGAGACACAGATACGCAGTATTTT
>TRBD2|15|TRBV7-2|-|TRBJ2-3
CASSSLAEYTDTQYF
TGTGCCAGCAGCTCCCTAGCGGAGTACACAGATACGCAGTATTTT
>-|13|TRBV6-5|many|TRBJ2-5
CASSSDNHWTQYF
TGTGCCAGCAGCTCTGATAATCACTGGACCCAGTACTTC
>-|15|TRBV5-6|many|TRBJ1-3
CASSFGSISGNTIYF
TGTGCCAGCAGCTTTGGCTCAATCTCTGGAAACACCATATATTTT
>TRBD2|16|TRBV18|-|TRBJ2-3
CASSSGTSGTTDTQYF
TGTGCCAGCTCATCCGGGACTAGCGGGACCACAGATACGCAGTATTTT
>TRBD2|17|TRBV29-1|-|TRBJ2-3
CSVGHLGASGRSDTQYF
TGCAGCGTTGGCCACCTAGGGGCTAGCGGGAGGTCAGATACGCAGTATTTT
>TRBD2|16|TRBV14|-|TRBJ2-3
CASSQIAGGPADTQYF
TGTGCCAGCAGCCAAATAGCGGGAGGGCCCGCAGATACGCAGTATTTT
>-|14|TRBV9|-|TRBJ2-3
CASSPGPHTDTQYF
TGTGCCAGCAGCCCCGGGCCACACACAGATACGCAGTATTTT
>TRBD1|17|TRBV4-3|many|TRBJ1-3
CASSQDTPTGAGNTIYF
TGCGCCAGCAGCCAAGATACACCGACAGGGGCTGGAAACACCATATATTTT